Below, one TCR beta chain is given with its context. Trimming took off 0 bases at V and 3 bases at J, with 22 bases between the two ends. There are 19 residues in the CDR3. CDR1 and CDR2 from the germline V gene are SGDLS and YYNGEE. The entry originates in a study of blood T cell repertoires in COVID-19. Across the study: From the United States, Italy and Spain came samples of acute and convalescent COVID-19. From T cells, B-cell-depleted T cells, or PBMCs came the material, which was cDNA or gDNA.

Libraries were prepared by immunoSEQ multiplex PCR; TCRdb keeps only in-frame clonotypes and omits some of them. Of approximately 390,000 clones in the sample, 90% are singletons; the top ten hold 5% to 8.5%. The sequence derives from a man aged 18 to 35 with active or convalescent COVID-19. Sequenced: peripheral blood. J is TRBJ1-3 and V is TRBV9; D may be TRBD1 (6 bases). CDR3 DNA: TGTGCCAGCAGCGTAGATTCAGGGGAAGTATTTGGTTTTGGAAACACCATATATTTT. Protein product: CASSVDSGEVFGFGNTIYF.